Presented here are 11 T cell receptor beta chains from one specimen sequenced in a study of control samples from healthy donors and cancer patients (dated by TCRdb to between 2020 and 2021). Library prep was done by the immunoSEQ multiplex PCR assay. TCRdb obtained this table from immuneACCESS and retained in-frame rearrangements with V and J assigned. These tables miss some clones; where compared with another copy, unresolved V genes account for less than half of the shortfall, and the remainder is unexplained. The sample has roughly 59,000 clones on record, roughly 90% of them singletons. The ten largest clones represent around 1.7% of the sample. Sequenced sample: PBMCs. The receptors here all came from a man between 35 and 55 years old with colorectal cancer.

The V and J genes are TRBV6-4 and TRBJ2-3; 7 bases are a match to TRBD1. This CDR3 comprises 15 residues. CDR1 and CDR2 (germline): MRHNA, SNTAGT. After removal of 2 bases from V and 3 bases from J, the junction contained 5 bases not matched to a gene. The CDR3 sequence is CASSDRQGRTDTQYF. The CDR3 bases are TGTGCCAGCAGTGACAGACAGGGACGAACAGATACGCAGTATTTT.

The V and J genes are TRBV7-2 and TRBJ1-5; no clear D. Trimming took off 4 bases at V and 5 bases at J, with 15 bases between the two ends. Germline CDR1 reads SGHTA; CDR2 reads FQGNSA. This CDR3 has 15 amino acids. The CDR3 protein is CASSSRPLWHQPQHF. CDR3 nucleotide sequence: TGTGCCAGCAGCTCTAGACCTCTTTGGCATCAGCCCCAGCATTTT.

V gene TRBV5-4 combines with J gene TRBJ2-5; D possibly corresponds to TRBD2 (5 bases). CDR1 is SGHNT, CDR2 YYREEE, per germline (reference sequence). There are 14 residues in the CDR3. Trimming left V 4 bases short and J 5 bases short, with 15 bases between. The CDR3 sequence is CASSIAGIGETQYF. The CDR3 DNA reads as TGTGCCAGCAGCATCGCCGGGATCGGGGAGACCCAGTACTTC.

The genes are TRBV11-2 and TRBJ2-1, with D possibly matching TRBD2 (6 bases). V lost 5 bases to trimming and J lost 0 bases, with 11 bases between them. In germline, CDR1 is SGHAT, CDR2 FQNNGV. CDR3 length: 15 residues. CDR3 in amino acids: CASSGGTASYNEQFF. Written as DNA, the CDR3 is TGTGCCAGCAGCGGGGGGACTGCCTCCTACAATGAGCAGTTCTTC.

The CDR3 DNA follows: TGTGCCAGTAGTACACAGAAGGGGACAGGGGGGAGAACTGAAGCTTTCTTT. Translating gives CASSTQKGTGGRTEAFF. The genes are TRBV19 and TRBJ1-1; 11 bases are a match to TRBD1. J lost 5 bases, V lost 4 bases, and 12 bases had no gene match. The CDR3 spans 17 residues. Germline assignment: CDR1 LNHDA and CDR2 SQIVND (reference sequence).

The chain's CDR3 is CASSEQGQTNTGELFF. The CDR3, as DNA: TGTGCCAGCAGTGAACAGGGACAGACGAACACCGGGGAGCTGTTTTTT. The rearrangement uses TRBV25-1 and TRBJ2-2; 7 bases map to TRBD1. CDR3 length equals 16 residues. V was pared by 2 bases and J by 0 bases, with 3 bases of the junction left unmatched. Germline-derived CDR1 and CDR2 are MGHDK and SYGVNS.

This clone was detected once. This chain uses TRBV12-3 or TRBV12-4 with TRBJ1-2; a weak D match, TRBD1 (5 bases). The CDR3 runs to 13 residues. Trimming left V 1 base short and J 7 bases short, with 10 bases between. The CDR3 loop is CASSLEGFSGYTF. Written as DNA, the CDR3 is TGTGCCAGCAGTTTAGAGGGGTTTAGTGGCTACACCTTC.

The rearrangement uses TRBV11-2 and TRBJ2-7; the match to TRBD2 covers 10 bases. Germline V lookup: CDR1 SGHAT, CDR2 FQNNGV. The CDR3 is 14 residues long. CDR3 in amino acids: CAVGERGGRGEQYF. CDR3 coding DNA: TGTGCTGTCGGGGAGCGGGGGGGCCGGGGTGAGCAGTACTTC.

V and J are TRBV18 and TRBJ1-5; D may be TRBD1 (5 bases). Trimming shortened V by 3 bases and J by 7 bases, and 16 bases separated the two germline ends. This CDR3 region has 15 residues. Germline CDR1 KGHSH, CDR2 LQKENI. The CDR3 sequence: CASSPLAGPGQPQHF. The CDR3 coding sequence is TGTGCCAGCTCACCGTTGGCAGGGCCGGGCCAGCCCCAGCATTTT.

J is TRBJ1-2 and V is TRBV7-9, with unresolved D. With 10 bases removed from V and 7 bases from J, the gap between germline ends came to 19 bases. The CDR3 contains 13 residues. Looked up from germline, CDR1 is SEHNR and CDR2 is FQNEAQ (reference sequence). The DNA of the CDR3 is TGTGCCATTCGACGGGCGGGGTTTACTGGCTACACCTTC. Protein product: CAIRRAGFTGYTF.

The chain joins TRBV2 to TRBJ1-4, with D unclear. CDR3 size: 15 residues. V lost 6 bases, J lost 0 bases, and 11 bases lay in between. Per the germline V gene, CDR1 is SNHLY and CDR2 is FYNNEI. The CDR3 DNA reads TGTGCCAGCAGCCGCACACCCGCAACTAATGAAAAACTGTTTTTT. As protein: CASSRTPATNEKLFF. Full variable domain (outside the CDR3, taken from reference TRBV2 and TRBJ1-4): EPEVTQTPSHQVTQMGQEVILRCVPISNHLYFYWYRQILGQKVEFLVSFYNNEISEKSEIFDDQFSVERPDGSNFTLKIRSTKLEDSAMYFCASSRTPATNEKLFFGSGTQLSVL.